These 32 T cell receptor beta chains were all obtained from the same sample, sequenced in a study of T cell responses to AZD1222 COVID-19 vaccine. The assay was immunoSEQ multiplex PCR, and TCRdb's table has in-frame clones only and misses some. The data contain more than 95,000 clones, roughly 90% of them singletons. The input for sequencing was peripheral blood, taken on day 0 of AZD1222 vaccination. These receptors were collected from an adult in good health.

The chain recombines TRBV6-1 with TRBJ1-3; D not resolved. Deletions cut 2 bases from V and 0 bases from J, with 11 bases between. The CDR3 contains 16 residues. Germline V CDR1 and CDR2: MNHNS, SASEGT. CDR3 sequence reads: CASSEWFRSSGNTIYF. For the CDR3, the DNA is TGTGCCAGCAGTGAATGGTTCAGAAGCTCTGGAAACACCATATATTTT.

Note on this clone: Other DNA sequences within the sample encode an identical CDR3. The chain couples TRBV28 to TRBJ1-2; D is ambiguous. Deletions cut 2 bases from V and 5 bases from J, with 6 bases between. The V gene's germline CDR1 is MDHEN and CDR2 SYDVKM. This CDR3 is built from 12 residues. CDR3 region: CASSLGDYGYTF. CDR3 bases: TGTGCCAGCAGTTTAGGGGATTATGGCTACACCTTC.

The chain links TRBV19 to TRBJ1-1; maybe TRBD1 (5 bases). Germline CDR1 and CDR2: LNHDA and SQIVND (reference sequence). Trimming took off 10 bases at V and 4 bases at J, with 16 bases between the two ends. The CDR3 totals 13 residues. CDR3 residues: CAILPQGRTEAFF. The CDR3 coding sequence is TGTGCCATCCTCCCGCAGGGTCGCACTGAAGCTTTCTTT.

This sequence joins TRBV28 and TRBJ1-5; 7 nucleotides agree with TRBD1. V lost 4 bases, J lost 5 bases, and 11 bases stayed unmatched. The CDR3 has 16 residues. Germline assignment: CDR1 MDHEN and CDR2 SYDVKM. The chain's CDR3 is CASSSGATGIDQPQHF. DNA for the CDR3: TGTGCCAGCAGTTCCGGCGCGACAGGGATTGATCAGCCCCAGCATTTT.

The gene calls are TRBV5-4 and TRBJ1-6; D call uncertain. V was shortened by 0 bases and J by 6 bases, with 10 bases between the two germline ends. The germline V gene has CDR1 SGHNT and CDR2 YYREEE (reference sequence). The CDR3 length is 15 residues. The CDR3: CASSLERGSNSPLHF. The CDR3 DNA follows: TGTGCCAGCAGCTTGGAACGGGGTAGTAATTCACCCCTCCACTTT.

This rearrangement joins TRBV6-1 to TRBJ2-1; TRBD2 agrees at 10 bases. With 2 bases clipped from V and 8 bases from J, the junction kept 6 bases outside the gene matches. Germline CDR1 MNHNS, CDR2 SASEGT. CDR3 length: 15 residues. The CDR3 region has the DNA TGTGCCAGCAGTGAAAAAAGCGGGAGGGCCGATGAGCAGTTCTTC. Translated: CASSEKSGRADEQFF.

This chain connects TRBV7-9 to TRBJ2-1; the match to TRBD2 covers 7 bases. The germline CDR1 and CDR2 sequences are SEHNR and FQNEAQ (reference sequence). The CDR3 totals 18 residues. The J segment lost 4 bases and the V segment lost 2 bases, leaving 14 bases of the junction unmatched. The CDR3 loop reads CASSLRRNGKREYNEQFF. CDR3 DNA: TGTGCCAGCAGCTTAAGGCGGAATGGTAAGCGGGAATACAATGAGCAGTTCTTC.

V usage is TRBV6-5 and J usage is TRBJ1-1; D might be TRBD1 (5 bases). Germline CDR1 MNHEY, CDR2 SVGAGI. The CDR3 is 14 residues long. Trimming cost V 7 bases and J 5 bases, with 17 bases left between them. CDR3 sequence: CASTHGGDGTEAFF. The CDR3 DNA sequence: TGTGCCAGCACCCACGGAGGGGATGGGACTGAAGCTTTCTTT.

The chain couples TRBV5-1 to TRBJ2-2; D may be TRBD1 (8 bases). CDR1 and CDR2 (germline): SGHRS, YFSETQ. The CDR3 runs to 15 residues. V dropped 4 bases and J dropped 6 bases, with 16 bases sitting between them. The DNA of the CDR3 is TGCGCCAGCAGCGGCGACAGGGGAGGGGCCGGGGAGCTGTTTTTT. Protein: CASSGDRGGAGELFF.

The J gene is TRBJ1-1, the V gene TRBV7-9; maybe TRBD1 (5 bases). The CDR3 spans 13 residues. The V end lost 5 bases, the J end lost 12 bases, and 19 bases lay between the germline ends. Germline V lookup: CDR1 SEHNR, CDR2 FQNEAQ (reference sequence). The CDR3 DNA reads as TGTGCCAGCAGCCTCGCGGTGGGAGGGGAGCCTTTCTTT. This codes for CASSLAVGGEPFF.

The V call is TRBV12-5, the J call TRBJ1-1; D not resolved. This CDR3 comprises 15 residues. Deletions cut 6 bases from V and 1 base from J, with 15 bases between. Germline CDR1 is LGHNT and CDR2 is FRNRAP. The CDR3 coding sequence is TGTGCTAGTGGCAAATTCCATAGTCCGAACACTGAAGCTTTCTTT. It translates to CASGKFHSPNTEAFF. The full variable domain, its missing parts supplied by reference TRBV12-5 and TRBJ1-1, is DARVTQTPRHKVTEMGQEVTMRCQPILGHNTVFWYRQTMMQGLELLAYFRNRAPLDDSGMPKDRFSAEMPDATLATLKIQPSEPRDSAVYFCASGKFHSPNTEAFFGQGTRLTVV.

The chain is built from TRBV7-2 and TRBJ1-2; D remains ambiguous. Germline lookup yields CDR1 SGHTA and CDR2 FQGNSA. The length of the CDR3 is 13 residues. V was trimmed by 5 bases and J by 0 bases, leaving 7 bases between them. DNA of the CDR3: TGTGCCAGCAGCCCGGGTTCTAACTATGGCTACACCTTC. This translates into CASSPGSNYGYTF.

The sample holds one count of this clone. This chain connects TRBV15 to TRBJ1-4; no firm D call. There are 15 residues in the CDR3. The V end lost 1 base, the J end lost 7 bases, and 13 bases lay between the germline ends. CDR1 and CDR2 from the germline V gene are LNHNV and YYDKDF (reference sequence). In nucleotides, the CDR3 is TGTGCCACCAGCAGAGCATACAGCGATAGTGAAAAACTGTTTTTT. Protein product: CATSRAYSDSEKLFF.

V gene TRBV29-1 combines with J gene TRBJ2-3, with D tentatively TRBD1 or TRBD2 (6 bases each). The V gene's germline CDR1 is SQVTM and CDR2 ANQGSEA. The V gene lost 3 bases and the J gene lost 1 base, with 11 bases spanning the gap. The CDR3 is made up of 14 amino acids. The CDR3 here is CSVEGASGTDTQYF. The CDR3, as DNA: TGCAGCGTTGAGGGGGCTAGCGGCACAGATACGCAGTATTTT.

This chain joins TRBV7-9 and TRBJ2-3; tentative D call: TRBD1 (6 bases). Germline CDR1 is SEHNR and CDR2 is FQNEAQ (reference sequence). V was cut by 5 bases and J by 4 bases, with 10 bases left in between. This CDR3 has 13 residues. This CDR3 reads CASSVQGADTQYF. The CDR3 region has the DNA TGTGCCAGCAGCGTACAGGGTGCAGATACGCAGTATTTT. Full variable domain (missing parts from reference TRBV7-9 and TRBJ2-3): DTGVSQNPRHKITKRGQNVTFRCDPISEHNRLYWYRQTLGQGPEFLTYFQNEAQLEKSRLLSDRFSAERPKGSFSTLEIQRTEQGDSAMYLCASSVQGADTQYFGPGTRLTVL.

The chain recombines TRBV6-6 with TRBJ2-7; a weak D match, TRBD1 (6 bases). This CDR3 is 14 amino acids long. The germline gives CDR1 MNHNY, CDR2 SVGAGI (reference sequence). Trimming took off 4 bases at V and 5 bases at J, with 15 bases between the two ends. CDR3 loop: CASSSNREFDEQYF. The CDR3 DNA sequence: TGTGCCAGCAGTTCCAACAGGGAGTTTGACGAGCAGTACTTC.

The chain joins TRBV7-9 to TRBJ1-1; D is perhaps TRBD1 (6 bases). CDR1 and CDR2 from the germline V gene are SEHNR and FQNEAQ (reference sequence). The CDR3 has 14 residues. V gave up 5 bases and J gave up 6 bases, with 16 bases separating them. In DNA form, the CDR3 reads TGTGCCAGCAGCCTAACACAGGGCTTACCTGAAGCTTTCTTT. Translation gives CASSLTQGLPEAFF.

The chain couples TRBV2 to TRBJ2-1; the D gene is possibly TRBD1 (5 bases). Deletions cut 6 bases from V and 7 bases from J, with 16 bases between. CDR1 and CDR2 (germline): SNHLY, FYNNEI. The CDR3 extends over 14 amino acids. This CDR3 is CASRGRNLLNEQFF. The DNA of the CDR3 is TGTGCCAGCAGGGGGCGGAATTTGCTTAATGAGCAGTTCTTC.

This chain connects TRBV28 to TRBJ1-4, with D perhaps TRBD1 (5 bases). Trimming shortened V by 5 bases and J by 8 bases, and 18 bases separated the two germline ends. The CDR3 runs to 15 residues. CDR1 MDHEN and CDR2 SYDVKM come from the germline V gene. The CDR3 loop reads CASSEIGGTVEKLFF. The CDR3 DNA reads as TGTGCCAGCAGTGAAATCGGGGGAACAGTCGAAAAACTGTTTTTT.

CDR3 protein: CASSAQVAGEQFF. In DNA, the CDR3 is TGTGCCAGCAGTGCGCAGGTGGCCGGTGAGCAGTTCTTC. This sequence joins TRBV7-3 and TRBJ2-1; D is unclear. Germline V CDR1 and CDR2: SGHTA, FQGTGA. Trimming took off 6 bases at V and 9 bases at J, with 15 bases between the two ends. The CDR3 length is 13 residues.

The CDR3 loop reads CASSGGQRTDTQYF. CDR3 in DNA: TGTGCCAGCAGTGGTGGACAGCGCACAGATACGCAGTATTTT. The V call is TRBV2, the J call TRBJ2-3; D may be TRBD1 (6 bases). Per the germline V gene, CDR1 is SNHLY and CDR2 is FYNNEI. V lost 4 bases and J lost 1, with 9 bases in between. The CDR3 contains 14 residues.

The chain has TRBV5-1 and TRBJ2-3; unclear D gene. The length of the CDR3 is 14 residues. The V and J ends lost 2 bases and 2 bases respectively, with 9 bases between them. Germline V lookup: CDR1 SGHRS, CDR2 YFSETQ. The CDR3 DNA follows: TGCGCCAGCAGCTTTTTGGATTACACAGATACGCAGTATTTT. Amino acid sequence: CASSFLDYTDTQYF.

The rearrangement links TRBV12-3 or TRBV12-4 to TRBJ1-5; D is ambiguous. This CDR3 is built from 13 residues. Trimming pared 3 bases from V and 5 bases from J, leaving 8 bases between. The CDR3 DNA reads as TGTGCCAGCAGTTTTACGCAGGATCAGCCCCAGCATTTT. It is translated as CASSFTQDQPQHF.

V is TRBV7-2 and J is TRBJ1-3; the D is unclear. CDR1 is SGHTA and CDR2 is FQGNSA in the germline V gene. This CDR3 is built from 14 residues. The V and J ends lost 1 base and 0 bases respectively, with 4 bases between them. The CDR3: CASSLGRSGNTIYF. The DNA of the CDR3 is TGTGCCAGCAGCTTAGGACGCTCTGGAAACACCATATATTTT.

J is TRBJ2-2 and V is TRBV15; 7 nucleotides agree with TRBD2. The CDR3 extends over 17 amino acids. The germline CDR1 and CDR2 sequences are LNHNV and YYDKDF (reference sequence). J was trimmed by 4 bases and V by 0 bases; bases with no gene match: 8. CDR3 in amino acids: CATSREAAGYVTGELFF. The CDR3 nucleotides are TGTGCCACCAGCAGAGAGGCAGCGGGATATGTCACCGGGGAGCTGTTTTTT.

The chain recombines TRBV30 with TRBJ2-1, with TRBD2 identical over 8 bases. There are 14 residues in the CDR3. V trimming: 2 bases; J trimming: 3 bases; junction bases outside the gene matches: 3. Per the germline V gene, CDR1 is GTSNPN and CDR2 is SVGIG (reference sequence). In DNA form, the CDR3 reads TGTGCCTGGAGTTCGGGGGGGGACTACAATGAGCAGTTCTTC. It translates to CAWSSGGDYNEQFF.

The chain uses TRBV5-5 and TRBJ1-4; D is unclear. Trimming took off 5 bases at V and 0 bases at J, with 11 bases between the two ends. CDR1 is SGHKS, CDR2 YYEKEE, per germline (reference sequence). This CDR3 is built from 15 residues. CDR3 loop: CASRWEGTTNEKLFF. The CDR3 DNA reads TGTGCCAGCAGATGGGAAGGGACAACTAATGAAAAACTGTTTTTT.

The chain links TRBV7-9 to TRBJ2-5, with 8 bases identical to TRBD2. The length of the CDR3 is 16 residues. Germline CDR1 and CDR2: SEHNR and FQNEAQ (reference sequence). Losses at the gene ends were 5 bases for V and 2 bases for J; bases not matched to a gene: 10. The CDR3 DNA follows: TGTGCCAGCAGCCCGTCGGGGGGGGCCTTACAAGAGACCCAGTACTTC. It codes for CASSPSGGALQETQYF.

The V gene is TRBV30, the J gene TRBJ2-7, with 8 bases lining up with TRBD1. The CDR3 has 13 residues. Germline CDR1 and CDR2: GTSNPN and SVGIG (reference sequence). The V and J ends lost 2 bases and 7 bases, in that order; junction bases with no gene match: 7. The CDR3 DNA reads TGTGCCTGGAGTCTGGACAGGGAAGGGGAGCAGTACTTC. Its translation is CAWSLDREGEQYF.

The chain recombines TRBV5-1 with TRBJ1-1; D gene uncertain. CDR1 and CDR2 (germline): SGHRS, YFSETQ. The CDR3 covers 14 residues. V lost 0 bases to trimming and J lost 4 bases, with 10 bases between them. CDR3 nucleotides: TGCGCCAGCAGCTTGGAAGACTCAGGCACTGAAGCTTTCTTT. Translation: CASSLEDSGTEAFF.

The rearrangement uses TRBV28 and TRBJ1-1; the D is unclear. Trimming removed 6 bases at V and 8 bases at J, with 10 bases between. Germline CDR1 and CDR2: MDHEN and SYDVKM. The CDR3 covers 11 residues. In DNA, the CDR3 is TGTGCCAGCAGCGGGTTTCGAGAAGCTTTCTTT. It encodes CASSGFREAFF.

A single count supports this clone. The V gene is TRBV10-3, the J gene TRBJ2-2; 10 positions match TRBD2. V lost 2 bases to trimming and J lost 8 bases; unmatched junction nucleotides: 8. This CDR3 has 16 residues. CDR1 and CDR2 (germline): ENHRY, SYGVKD. The CDR3 DNA reads as TGTGCCATCAGTGAGCGGGCTAGCGGGGGTTTTGGGGAGCTGTTTTTT. This translates into CAISERASGGFGELFF.